Listed here is a single T cell receptor (beta chain). An assay was performed, and its level was deep. DNA from unsorted PBMC was sequenced on ten immunoSEQ deep assay plates. Repertoires were generated with immunoSEQ multiplex PCR, while TCRdb's copy carries only in-frame clones and drops some. Of a few hundred thousand clones listed, around 80% are singletons. The CDR3 length is 13 residues. Trimming shortened V by 3 bases and J by 7 bases, and 12 bases separated the two germline ends. Germline loops: CDR1 SGHTA, CDR2 FQGTGA. These data come from a study of shared clonotypes between healthy human individuals.

The TCR comes from a woman aged 40 to 50 in good health. Some clones in this sample may be carry-over from other donors' samples. V is TRBV7-3 and J is TRBJ1-2; maybe TRBD1 (6 bases). Sequenced material: PBMCs. This chain's CDR3 is CASSFERGIGYTF. The CDR3 coding sequence is TGTGCCAGCAGCTTCGAAAGGGGGATTGGCTACACCTTC.